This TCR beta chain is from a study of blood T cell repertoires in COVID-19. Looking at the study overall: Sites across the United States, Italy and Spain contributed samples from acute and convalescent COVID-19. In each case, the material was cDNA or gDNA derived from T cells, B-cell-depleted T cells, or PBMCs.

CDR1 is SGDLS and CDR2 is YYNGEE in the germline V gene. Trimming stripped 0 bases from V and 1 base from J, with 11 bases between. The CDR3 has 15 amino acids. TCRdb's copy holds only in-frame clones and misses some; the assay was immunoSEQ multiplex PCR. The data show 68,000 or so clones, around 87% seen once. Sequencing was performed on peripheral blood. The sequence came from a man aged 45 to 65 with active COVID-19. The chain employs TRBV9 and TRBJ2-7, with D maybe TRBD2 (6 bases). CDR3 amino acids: CASSVGDWGSYEQYF. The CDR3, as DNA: TGTGCCAGCAGCGTAGGGGACTGGGGTTCCTACGAGCAGTACTTC.